The 22 T cell receptor beta chains below come from one sample, sequenced in a study of cytomegalovirus exposure and HLA in healthy donors. The PCR made use of 60 Vbeta and 13 Jbeta primers. This table comes from immunoSEQ multiplex PCR, and its TCRdb copy is limited to in-frame clones, with some not included. The sample consists of roughly 290,000 clones, approximately 90% of them appearing once. The sequencing sample was made of PBMCs. The receptors derive from a woman between 18 and 29 years old in good health and CMV-seronegative.

This sequence joins TRBV13 and TRBJ2-1; TRBD2 matches at 15 bases. CDR1 is PRHDT and CDR2 is FYEKMQ in the germline V gene (reference sequence). The CDR3 extends over 17 amino acids. The ends lost 3 bases at V and 10 bases at J; junction bases unmatched: 10. The CDR3 sequence: CASSLTGTSGGRGEQFF. For the CDR3, the DNA is TGTGCCAGCAGCTTGACCGGGACTAGCGGGGGGCGAGGCGAGCAGTTCTTC.

The chain uses TRBV6-5 and TRBJ2-1; D not resolved. The CDR3 runs to 11 residues. From germline, CDR1 is MNHEY and CDR2 SVGAGI. V gave up 5 bases and J gave up 5 bases, with 4 bases separating them. The CDR3 loop reads CASSLHNEQFF. In nucleotides, the CDR3 is TGTGCCAGCAGTCTCCACAATGAGCAGTTCTTC.

The chain links TRBV19 to TRBJ1-2; D gene ambiguous. Germline V lookup: CDR1 LNHDA, CDR2 SQIVND (reference sequence). The CDR3 contains 14 residues. The V and J ends lost 3 bases and 5 bases respectively, with 13 bases between them. CDR3 DNA: TGTGCCAGTAGTATGCGGGAGGCCCCATATGGCTACACCTTC. Translated, it gives CASSMREAPYGYTF.

The V and J genes are TRBV19 and TRBJ2-5; 9 bases are shared with TRBD1. This CDR3 comprises 15 residues. Germline V gene lookup returns CDR1 LNHDA and CDR2 SQIVND (reference sequence). V was clipped by 1 base and J by 5 bases; unmatched bases: 5. The chain's CDR3 is CASSIGTGAVETQYF. The CDR3 DNA follows: TGTGCCAGTAGTATAGGGACAGGGGCGGTGGAGACCCAGTACTTC.

The gene calls are TRBV7-2 and TRBJ1-1; D unclear. The V and J ends lost 1 base and 4 bases respectively, with 7 bases between them. The CDR3 has 13 residues. The germline V gene has CDR1 SGHTA and CDR2 FQGNSA. CDR3 amino acids: CASSLVTGTEAFF. The CDR3 DNA is TGTGCCAGCAGCTTAGTTACGGGCACTGAAGCTTTCTTT.

The chain carries TRBV11-2 and TRBJ2-7; D perhaps matches TRBD1 (6 bases). The germline V and J ends were trimmed by 0 bases and 3 bases, with 15 bases remaining between them. Germline values: CDR1 SGHAT, CDR2 FQNNGV. The CDR3 is made up of 16 amino acids. The CDR3 bases are TGTGCCAGCAGCTTAGATAAGGGACATAAAGACTACGAGCAGTACTTC. This codes for CASSLDKGHKDYEQYF. Looking up the rest from reference TRBV11-2 and TRBJ2-7 gives the full variable domain: EAGVAQSPRYKIIEKRQSVAFWCNPISGHATLYWYQQILGQGPKLLIQFQNNGVVDDSQLPKDRFSAERLKGVDSTLKIQPAKLEDSAVYLCASSLDKGHKDYEQYFGPGTRLTVT.

This clone occurred a few times. The chain is built from TRBV11-3 and TRBJ2-1; perhaps TRBD2 as D (5 bases). Looked up from germline, CDR1 is SGHNT and CDR2 is YENEEA. The V end was cut by 6 bases, the J end by 8 bases, with 8 bases between. This CDR3 has 11 residues. The CDR3 loop reads CASSARDEQFF. The DNA of the CDR3 is TGTGCCAGCAGTGCGCGGGATGAGCAGTTCTTC. Filled out from reference TRBV11-3 and TRBJ2-1, the complete variable domain reads EAGVVQSPRYKIIEKKQPVAFWCNPISGHNTLYWYLQNLGQGPELLIRYENEEAVDDSQLPKDRFSAERLKGVDSTLKIQPAELGDSAVYLCASSARDEQFFGPGTRLTVL.

The gene calls are TRBV4-2 and TRBJ1-5, with D unclear. Trimming removed 3 bases at V and 3 bases at J, with 12 bases between. Germline lookup yields CDR1 LGHNA and CDR2 YNFKEQ. The CDR3 covers 15 residues. CDR3 bases: TGTGCCAGCAGCCAGGTTAGTCTCCACAATCAGCCCCAGCATTTT. Amino acid sequence: CASSQVSLHNQPQHF.

The V gene is TRBV7-6, the J gene TRBJ1-5; unclear D gene. Trimming left V 4 bases short and J 5 bases short, with 9 bases between. The CDR3 runs 13 residues. Germline lookup yields CDR1 SGHVS and CDR2 FNYEAQ. CDR3 residues: CASSSDNYQPQHF. Written as DNA, the CDR3 is TGTGCCAGCAGCTCTGACAATTATCAGCCCCAGCATTTT.

The genes are TRBV5-1 and TRBJ2-7, with 7 bases fitting TRBD2. This CDR3 contains 15 residues. Germline trimming cut 2 bases from V and 4 bases from J; bases unmatched to any gene: 9. Germline loops: CDR1 SGHRS, CDR2 YFSETQ. The CDR3 DNA sequence: TGCGCCAGCAGCTTAGGTACGGGGGGATTATACGAGCAGTACTTC. It codes for CASSLGTGGLYEQYF.

The rearrangement uses TRBV18 and TRBJ1-1, with 11 bases identical to TRBD1. Per germline, CDR1 KGHSH and CDR2 LQKENI. After removal of 1 base from V and 4 bases from J, the junction contained 5 bases not matched to a gene. This CDR3 contains 16 residues. The DNA for the CDR3 is TGTGCCAGCTCACCACGGGACAGGGGGACAGGCACTGAAGCTTTCTTT. It specifies CASSPRDRGTGTEAFF.

This rearrangement joins TRBV4-1 to TRBJ1-2; no clear D. With 0 bases removed from V and 2 bases from J, the gap between germline ends came to 10 bases. Germline V lookup: CDR1 MGHRA, CDR2 YSYEKL. The CDR3 consists of 15 residues. The CDR3 coding sequence is TGCGCCAGCAGCCAAGACATTCGACAAAACTATGGCTACACCTTC. Residues: CASSQDIRQNYGYTF.

This chain uses TRBV10-3 with TRBJ1-1; D uncertain. Trimming removed 3 bases from V and 1 base from J, with 6 bases in between. The CDR3 covers 13 residues. Per the germline V gene, CDR1 is ENHRY and CDR2 is SYGVKD. Here the CDR3 DNA reads TGTGCCATCAGTGAAGCGTGGAACACTGAAGCTTTCTTT. Its translation is CAISEAWNTEAFF.

The chain combines TRBV11-1 with TRBJ2-7; 12 bases fit TRBD2. V was pared by 6 bases and J by 4 bases, with 4 bases of the junction left unmatched. Germline V gene data show CDR1 as SGHAT and CDR2 as FQDESV (reference sequence). CDR3 length: 14 residues. The CDR3 region has the DNA TGTGCCAGCAGTTCGACTAGCGGGGGATACGAGCAGTACTTC. This codes for CASSSTSGGYEQYF. Using reference TRBV11-1 and TRBJ2-7 for the parts outside the CDR3, the full variable domain is EAEVAQSPRYKITEKSQAVAFWCDPISGHATLYWYRQILGQGPELLVQFQDESVVDDSQLPKDRFSAERLKGVDSTLKIQPAELGDSAMYLCASSSTSGGYEQYFGPGTRLTVT.

The chain carries TRBV9 and TRBJ1-3, with D hard to call. Germline V gene lookup returns CDR1 SGDLS and CDR2 YYNGEE. This CDR3 region has 15 residues. V was cut by 0 bases and J by 1 base, with 8 bases left in between. This CDR3 is CASSVVGGSGNTIYF. The CDR3 DNA sequence: TGTGCCAGCAGCGTAGTCGGAGGTTCTGGAAACACCATATATTTT.

Here the CDR3 DNA reads TGTGCCAGCAGGACTAGCTCCTACGAGCAGTACTTC. Amino acid sequence: CASRTSSYEQYF. The V call is TRBV6-6, the J call TRBJ2-7; perhaps TRBD2 as D (6 bases). Per the germline V gene, CDR1 is MNHNY and CDR2 is SVGAGI (reference sequence). The ends were cut back, 6 bases at V and 0 bases at J, with 6 bases in the middle. The CDR3 has 12 amino acids.

The chain couples TRBV11-2 to TRBJ1-1, with D uncertain. There are 13 residues in the CDR3. CDR1 is SGHAT, CDR2 FQNNGV, per germline. V lost 5 bases, J lost 1 base, and 8 bases lay in between. DNA for the CDR3: TGTGCCAGCAGCATCCAGGAGAACACTGAAGCTTTCTTT. Its protein is CASSIQENTEAFF.

A single count supports this clone. This sequence joins TRBV20-1 and TRBJ1-2; TRBD1 is a possible D gene (6 bases). The CDR3 extends over 11 amino acids. Trimming removed 8 bases at V and 4 bases at J, with 11 bases between. Looked up from germline, CDR1 is DFQATT and CDR2 is SNEGSKA (reference sequence). CDR3 sequence reads: CSTSGAYGYTF. The CDR3 bases are TGCAGTACCTCAGGGGCCTATGGCTACACCTTC.

The rearrangement links TRBV13 to TRBJ2-7; possible D gene TRBD1, 6 bases. CDR1 and CDR2 from the germline V gene are PRHDT and FYEKMQ (reference sequence). The CDR3 totals 13 residues. V was shortened by 2 bases and J by 7 bases, with 12 bases between the two germline ends. The CDR3 sequence: CASSLSRGFEQYF. DNA for the CDR3: TGTGCCAGCAGCTTATCTAGGGGGTTTGAGCAGTACTTC.

The chain carries TRBV2 and TRBJ2-6; D is perhaps TRBD1 (5 bases). V was cut by 4 bases and J by 2 bases, with 9 bases left in between. The germline V gene encodes CDR1 SNHLY and CDR2 FYNNEI. The CDR3 contains 15 residues. The CDR3 is CASSVSGTGANVLTF. DNA for the CDR3: TGTGCCAGCAGTGTATCAGGGACTGGGGCCAACGTCCTGACTTTC.

V is TRBV11-2 and J is TRBJ1-1; 9 nucleotides agree with TRBD1. In germline, CDR1 is SGHAT, CDR2 FQNNGV. V was pared by 2 bases and J by 10 bases, with 2 bases of the junction left unmatched. The CDR3 contains 12 residues. Written as DNA, the CDR3 is TGTGCCAGCAGCTTATGGGGACAGGGAGCTTTCTTT. Amino acid sequence: CASSLWGQGAFF.

V usage is TRBV29-1 and J usage is TRBJ2-7; a weak D match, TRBD2 (5 bases). The CDR3 contains 11 residues. The germline CDR1 and CDR2 sequences are SQVTM and ANQGSEA. V lost 4 bases and J 4 bases, leaving 8 bases between the germline ends. CDR3 nucleotides: TGCAGCGTTGGGACTGGATACGAGCAGTACTTC. This codes for CSVGTGYEQYF.